This TCR beta chain was captured by sequencing in a study of a mutant IDH1 vaccine in newly diagnosed glioma. Background on the study: Treated patients were about 60% male, around 40% female, mean age around 40 years. Visit timing is recorded as week 35 for V12 and week 47 for V13. Before enrollment, patients got radiotherapy alone, temozolomide alone, or mostly the combination.

This clone was detected once. The antigen is unknown. This CDR3 has 14 amino acids. Germline V CDR1 and CDR2: LGHNA, YSLEER. V lost 1 base to trimming and J lost 8 bases, with 12 bases between them. Data came from immunoSEQ multiplex PCR; TCRdb stores just in-frame clones and leaves some out. The sample lists around 29,000 clones; about 70% were seen once. Time point indicated: week 35, safety follow-up. The study gave 300 ug of mutant IDH1 20-mer peptide per vaccine dose, with topical imiquimod. The source material was PBMCs, sampled from a glioma patient whose treatment included an IDH1 peptide vaccine. V usage is TRBV4-3 and J usage is TRBJ2-1; no reliable D call. This clonotype was sampled from a man aged 50-60 years with glioma. CDR3 sequence (DNA): TGCGCCAGCAGCCAAGTAAACGAGGTTCATGAGCAGTTCTTC. Its protein product is CASSQVNEVHEQFF.